This TCR beta chain was observed in a study of blood T cell repertoires in COVID-19 (dated by TCRdb to about 2020). Regarding the study in general: Samples from collaborators originated in the United States, Italy and Spain and spanned both the acute and convalescent phases of COVID-19. Samples were obtained from the ongoing ImmuneRACE study (first 160 participants) and from 1,000 to 1,500 subjects provided by 6 global collaborators. Where HLA class I and class II types were available, the types were taken from metadata supplied by the sample provider, not from assay-based typing. The dataset comprised deeply sampled blood TCRbeta repertoires from subjects exposed to, actively infected with, or recovered from COVID-19. A de-identified subject ID, COVID-19 status, age in years and sex were almost always included in the sample metadata. The material from the prospective study consisted of cDNA or gDNA derived from T cells, B-cell-depleted T cells, or PBMCs. The repertoires were released in a freely available public database intended as a resource for research on the immune response to SARS-CoV-2. What the research found in general, with its limitations: The amount of clinical and demographic metadata varied by source and participant and was provided uncurated.

As regards this clone: It lacks a known antigen. No much larger clone exists at a distance of one base, and base qualities are not known.

The immunoSEQ Assay, a bias-controlled multiplex PCR, was used to amplify TCRbeta CDR3 regions from genomic DNA. As for how the authors treated the data: Within the assay, amplification of reference gene primers was used to estimate how many nucleated cells each sample contained. To quantify the absolute abundance of each unique TCRbeta CDR3 rearrangement, sequence reads were collapsed and filtered. Productive Simpson clonality was computed per sample as the square root of Simpson's diversity index over productive rearrangements. The source is immuneACCESS, and TCRdb retained only in-frame sequences with V and J called. Part of the clones is not carried over; for the studies checked, unresolved V genes explain less than half of this, and the remainder is unexplained. V and J calls and clone size come straight from that table; D and trimming were deduced from the DNA. Across this sample there are about 83,000 clones, with around 86% seen only once. The top ten constitute roughly 8% of the sample.

Each collaborating institution followed its own protocols to collect whole blood in K2EDTA tubes. Collaborator samples were shipped for TCRbeta analysis as frozen whole blood, isolated PBMCs, or DNA extracted from either sample type. Inclusive of the bounding cysteine and phenylalanine, the CDR3 is 14 residues long. Just the 42-base CDR3 DNA is kept, in frame starting at base 1. Per the germline V gene (reference sequence), SGHNT is the CDR1 and YYREEE is the CDR2. V is clipped by 2 bases and J by 2 bases, and the sequence between their germline boundaries is 8 bases long. The chain links TRBV5-4 with TRBJ1-3; 5 matching bases give a weak D call of TRBD1. The sequence derives from a man of 80 years or more with active or convalescent COVID-19. The sequencing input was peripheral blood. The DNA sequence follows: TGTGCCAGCAGCTTTGGGGCGCCTGGAAACACCATATATTTT. It translates as CASSFGAPGNTIYF.